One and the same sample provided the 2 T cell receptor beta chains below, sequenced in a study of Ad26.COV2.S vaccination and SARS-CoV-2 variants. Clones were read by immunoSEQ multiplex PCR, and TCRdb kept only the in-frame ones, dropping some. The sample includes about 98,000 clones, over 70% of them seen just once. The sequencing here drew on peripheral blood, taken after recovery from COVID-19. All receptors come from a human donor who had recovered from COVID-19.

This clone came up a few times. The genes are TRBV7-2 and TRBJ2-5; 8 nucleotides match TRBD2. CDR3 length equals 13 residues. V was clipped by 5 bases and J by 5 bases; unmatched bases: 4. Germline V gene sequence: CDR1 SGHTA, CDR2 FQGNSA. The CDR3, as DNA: TGTGCCAGCAGCCTGGGACTAGAGGAGACCCAGTACTTC. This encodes CASSLGLEETQYF.

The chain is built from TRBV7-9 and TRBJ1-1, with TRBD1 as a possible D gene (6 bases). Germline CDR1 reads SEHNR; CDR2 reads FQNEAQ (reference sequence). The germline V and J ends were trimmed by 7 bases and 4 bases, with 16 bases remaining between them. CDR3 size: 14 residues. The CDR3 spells CASIMDEGGTEAFF. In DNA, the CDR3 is TGTGCCAGCATAATGGATGAGGGGGGCACTGAAGCTTTCTTT.